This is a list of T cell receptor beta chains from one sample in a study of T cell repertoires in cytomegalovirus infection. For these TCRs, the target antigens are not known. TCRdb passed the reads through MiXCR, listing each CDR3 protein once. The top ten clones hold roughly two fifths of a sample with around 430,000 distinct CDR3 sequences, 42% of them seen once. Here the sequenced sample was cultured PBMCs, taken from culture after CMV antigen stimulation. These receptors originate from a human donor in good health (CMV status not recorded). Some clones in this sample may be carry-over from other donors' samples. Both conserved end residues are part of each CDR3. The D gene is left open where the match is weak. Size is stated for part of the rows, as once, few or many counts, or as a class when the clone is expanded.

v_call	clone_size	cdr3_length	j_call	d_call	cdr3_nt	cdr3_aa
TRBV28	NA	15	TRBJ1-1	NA	TGTGCCAGCGTTTCCGGCGGGAGAGGGAGGACTGAAGCTTTCTTT	CASVSGGRGRTEAFF
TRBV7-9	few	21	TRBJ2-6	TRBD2	TGTGCCAGCAGCTTAGGGCTAGAGTCCGGCGGGGGGACCTCTGGGGCCAACGTCCTGACTTTC	CASSLGLESGGGTSGANVLTF
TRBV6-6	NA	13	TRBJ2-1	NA	TGTGCCAGCAGCCAAACTGGAGGGATTGGGCAGTTCTTC	CASSQTGGIGQFF
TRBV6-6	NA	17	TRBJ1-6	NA	TGTGCCAGCGGGGGGGGTGGCACAATGAAGGATAATTCACCCCTCCACTTT	CASGGGGTMKDNSPLHF
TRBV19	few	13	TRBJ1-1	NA	TGTGCCAGTAGTGGACAGCTTGGCACTGAAGCTTTCTTT	CASSGQLGTEAFF
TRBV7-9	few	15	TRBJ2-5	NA	TGTGCCAGCAGCTTCGCCGGGCAGGGATTAGAGACCCAGTACTTC	CASSFAGQGLETQYF
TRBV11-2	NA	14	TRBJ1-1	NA	TGTGCCAGCAGCTTAGACTCAAGAAGGGACGGAGCTTTCTTT	CASSLDSRRDGAFF
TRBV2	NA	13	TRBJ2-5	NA	TGTGCCAGCAGTGTGAGTCCCCAAGAGACCCAGTACTTC	CASSVSPQETQYF
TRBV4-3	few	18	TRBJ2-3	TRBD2	TGCGCCAGCAGCCAAATCCTAGCGGGAGGGTTTAGCACAGATACGCAGTATTTT	CASSQILAGGFSTDTQYF
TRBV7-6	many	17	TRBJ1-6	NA	TGTGCCAGCAGCCCCCGGCCGAGGAGCTCCTATAATTCACCCCTCCACTTT	CASSPRPRSSYNSPLHF
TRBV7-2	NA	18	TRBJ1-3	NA	TGTGCCAGCAGCTTAATCTCACAAGCCATCCCCTCTGGAAACACCATATATTTT	CASSLISQAIPSGNTIYF
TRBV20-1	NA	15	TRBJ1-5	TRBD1	TGCAGTGCTAGTACATCTTGGACAGGGAGTCAGCCCCAGCATTTT	CSASTSWTGSQPQHF
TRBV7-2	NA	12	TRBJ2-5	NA	TGTGCCAGCAGCTCCGACGTGGAGACCCAGTACTTC	CASSSDVETQYF
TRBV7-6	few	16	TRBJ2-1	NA	TGTGCCAGCAGCTCTCAAGAGAGGGGTTACTACAATGAGCAGTTCTTC	CASSSQERGYYNEQFF
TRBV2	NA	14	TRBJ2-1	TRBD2	TGTGCCAGCAGTCGACTAGCGGGGGGGCAGGGGCAGTTCTTC	CASSRLAGGQGQFF
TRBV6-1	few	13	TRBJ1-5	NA	TGTGCCAGCGGGGAGGTGGGAAGTCAGCCCCAGCATTTT	CASGEVGSQPQHF
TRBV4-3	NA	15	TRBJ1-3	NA	TGCGCCAGCAGTTCACAGGCGAGCTCTGGAAACACCATATATTTT	CASSSQASSGNTIYF
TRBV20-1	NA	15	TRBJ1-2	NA	TGCAGTGCTAGACGAGGACAGTCAAGGAGTTATGGCTACACCTTC	CSARRGQSRSYGYTF
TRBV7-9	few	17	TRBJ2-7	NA	TGTGCCAGCAGCTCCTGGACCCCGTCGACCTTTTCCTACGAGCAGTACTTC	CASSSWTPSTFSYEQYF
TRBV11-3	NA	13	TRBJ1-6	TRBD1	TGTGCCAGCAGCCCTGGGACAGGGACACCCCTCCACTTT	CASSPGTGTPLHF
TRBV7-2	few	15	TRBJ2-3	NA	TGTGCCAGCAGGTTAACCTCGACAGGCACAGATACGCAGTATTTT	CASRLTSTGTDTQYF
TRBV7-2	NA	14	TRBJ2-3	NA	TGTGCCAGCAGCTTCCGACGGAACACAGATACGCAGTATTTT	CASSFRRNTDTQYF
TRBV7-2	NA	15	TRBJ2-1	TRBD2	TGTGCCAGCAGCCAAACTAGCGGAGTTAACAATGAGCAGTTCTTC	CASSQTSGVNNEQFF
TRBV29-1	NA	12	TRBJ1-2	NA	TGCAGCGTTGATTCCTGGTCGGGGGGCTACACCTTC	CSVDSWSGGYTF
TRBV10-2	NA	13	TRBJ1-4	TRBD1	TGCGCCAGCAGCGGGACAGCTCATGAAAAACTGTTTTTT	CASSGTAHEKLFF
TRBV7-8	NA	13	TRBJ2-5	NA	TGTGCCAGCAGCTGGGACCCCCGAGAGACCCAGTACTTC	CASSWDPRETQYF
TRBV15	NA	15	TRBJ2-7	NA	TGTGCCACCAGCAGAGATGCAGGGACGGGGTACGAGCAGTACTTC	CATSRDAGTGYEQYF
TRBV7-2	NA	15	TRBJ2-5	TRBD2	TGTGCCAGCAGCTTTGTTGCGGGAGGTGGAGAGACCCAGTACTTC	CASSFVAGGGETQYF
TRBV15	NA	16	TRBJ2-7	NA	TGTGCCACCAGCAGAGCGGGGCTTCGGGCTCTGGACGAGCAGTACTTC	CATSRAGLRALDEQYF
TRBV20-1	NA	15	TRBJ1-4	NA	TGCAGTGCTAGAGATCGGGGGACAACTAATGAAAAACTGTTTTTT	CSARDRGTTNEKLFF
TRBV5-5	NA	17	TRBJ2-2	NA	TGTGCCAGCAGCTTGGCATCCCGGGGGACAAGGACCGGGGAGCTGTTTTTT	CASSLASRGTRTGELFF
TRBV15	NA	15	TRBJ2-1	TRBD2	TGTGCCACCAGCAGAGATCCCGGGGGGATCAATGAGCAGTTCTTC	CATSRDPGGINEQFF
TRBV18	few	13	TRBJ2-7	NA	TGTGCCAGCAGCCCGCCAGGTACCTACGAGCAGTACTTC	CASSPPGTYEQYF
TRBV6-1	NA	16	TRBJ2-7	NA	TGTGCCAGCAGTGATCTTGGTCTTTGGTACTCCTACGAGCAGTACTTC	CASSDLGLWYSYEQYF
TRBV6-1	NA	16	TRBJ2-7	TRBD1	TGTGCCAGCAGACCAAACCGGGACAGGGGTTCGTACGAGCAGTACTTC	CASRPNRDRGSYEQYF
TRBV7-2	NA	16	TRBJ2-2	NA	TGTGCCAGCAGCTTAGGTTCGGGGGCGCTCACCGGGGAGCTGTTTTTT	CASSLGSGALTGELFF
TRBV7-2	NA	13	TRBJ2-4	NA	TGTGCCAGCAGCTTCCGCGGGGAAAACATTCAGTACTTC	CASSFRGENIQYF
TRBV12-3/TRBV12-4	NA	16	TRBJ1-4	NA	TGTGCCAGCAGTTTAAGGGCGGGAACAACTAATGAAAAACTGTTTTTT	CASSLRAGTTNEKLFF
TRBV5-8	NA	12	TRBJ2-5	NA	TGTGCCAGCAGCTACCGTCCGGAGACCCAGTACTTC	CASSYRPETQYF
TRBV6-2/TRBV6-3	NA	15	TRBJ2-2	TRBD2	TGTGCCAGCAGTTACGGCGGGAGTGTCGCCGGGGAGCTGTTTTTT	CASSYGGSVAGELFF
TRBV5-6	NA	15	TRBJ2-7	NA	TGTGCCAGCAGCTTGGGATTGAGGCAATCCTACGAGCAGTACTTC	CASSLGLRQSYEQYF
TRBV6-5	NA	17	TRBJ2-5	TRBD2	TGTGCCAGCAGTTACCCGCTAGCGGGCAAACCCGGGGAGACCCAGTACTTC	CASSYPLAGKPGETQYF
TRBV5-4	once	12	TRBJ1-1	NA	TGTGAATACCGCCCCGGGGGCACTGAAGCTTTCTTT	CEYRPGGTEAFF
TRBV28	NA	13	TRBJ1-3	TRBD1	TGTGCCAGTGACAGGGACGCTGGAAACACCATATATTTT	CASDRDAGNTIYF
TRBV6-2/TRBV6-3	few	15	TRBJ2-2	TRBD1	TGTGCCAGCACCACCAGGACAGGGGGCTCCGGGGAGCTGTTTTTT	CASTTRTGGSGELFF